This T cell receptor beta chain was observed in a study of T cells in Graves' hyperthyroidism and ophthalmopathy. About the research overall: Peripheral blood was obtained at initial diagnosis, preceding any treatment.

TCR beta CDR3 regions were amplified from RNA. HTBI primers were the set used in a first-round RT-PCR of the TCR CDR3. MiXCR, applied by TCRdb to the multiplex PCR reads, yields one record per CDR3 protein. Altogether approximately 740,000 distinct CDR3 sequences are present, about 15% being singletons, with the ten largest covering roughly 10%. A few counts support this clonotype. This CDR3 comprises 17 residues. Germline trimming cut 1 base from V and 0 bases from J; bases unmatched to any gene: 6. Germline V CDR1 and CDR2: GTSNPN, SVGIG (reference sequence). This sequence originates from a woman aged 18-29 years with Graves' hyperthyroidism. The chain couples TRBV30 to TRBJ2-4; 10 bases are a match to TRBD1. Sequenced sample: blood. CDR3 nucleotide sequence: TGTGCCTGGAGTGCAACGAGGACAGGGGGAGCCAAAAACATTCAGTACTTC. This sequence encodes CAWSATRTGGAKNIQYF.